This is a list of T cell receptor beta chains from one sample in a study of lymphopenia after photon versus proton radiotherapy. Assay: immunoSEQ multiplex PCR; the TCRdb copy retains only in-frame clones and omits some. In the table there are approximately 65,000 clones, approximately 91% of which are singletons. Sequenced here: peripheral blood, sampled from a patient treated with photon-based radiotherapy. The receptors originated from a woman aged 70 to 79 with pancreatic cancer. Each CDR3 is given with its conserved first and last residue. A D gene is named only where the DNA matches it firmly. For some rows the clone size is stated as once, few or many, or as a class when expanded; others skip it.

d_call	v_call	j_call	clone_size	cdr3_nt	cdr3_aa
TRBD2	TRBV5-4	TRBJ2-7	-	TGTGCCAGCCACTCAGCGGGAGGGCCTCACGAGCAGTACTTC	CASHSAGGPHEQYF
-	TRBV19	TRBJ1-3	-	TGTGCCAGTAGCGACACCAGCTCTGGAAACACCATATATTTT	CASSDTSSGNTIYF
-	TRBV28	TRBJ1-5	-	TGTGCCAGCAGCAACAGGGTCGGGCAGCCCCAGCATTTT	CASSNRVGQPQHF
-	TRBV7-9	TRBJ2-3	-	TGTGCCAGCATCCCAAGGGGGTCAGCGGATACGCAGTATTTT	CASIPRGSADTQYF
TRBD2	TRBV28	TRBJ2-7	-	TGTGCCAGCAGTTCCAAGCGGGAGCGCTCCTACGAGCAGTACTTC	CASSSKRERSYEQYF
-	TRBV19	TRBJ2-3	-	TGTGCCAGTAGTCCGCTTGAGGGAGGCACAGATACGCAGTATTTT	CASSPLEGGTDTQYF
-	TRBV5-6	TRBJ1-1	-	TGTGCCAGCAGCGTTGCACGGAGCTCCACTGAAGCTTTCTTT	CASSVARSSTEAFF
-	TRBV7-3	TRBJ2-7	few	TGTGCCAGCAGCCCAGGCCCCCCGGCCTACGAGCAGTACTTC	CASSPGPPAYEQYF
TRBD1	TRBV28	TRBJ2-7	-	TGTGCCAGCAGTCTCCCCGCCGGGACAGGGATCCACGAGCAGTACTTC	CASSLPAGTGIHEQYF
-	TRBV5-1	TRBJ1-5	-	TGCGCCAGCAGCTTGGATGGAGATAATCAGCCCCAGCATTTT	CASSLDGDNQPQHF
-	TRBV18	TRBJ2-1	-	TGTGCCAGCTCACCCTCCGGGATTATCGATGAGCAGTTCTTC	CASSPSGIIDEQFF
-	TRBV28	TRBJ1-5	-	TGTGCCAGCAGTTTAGGAACGAATAGCAATCAGCCCCAGCATTTT	CASSLGTNSNQPQHF
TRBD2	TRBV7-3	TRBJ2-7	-	TGTGCCAGCAGTCCGATAGCGGGAGGGCCGGGCGAGCAGTACTTC	CASSPIAGGPGEQYF
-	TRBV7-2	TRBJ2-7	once	TGTGCCAGCAGCTCCGCCGACGAGCAGTACTTC	CASSSADEQYF
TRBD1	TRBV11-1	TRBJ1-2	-	TGTGCCAGCAGCGCAGACAGGGACTATGGCTACACCTTC	CASSADRDYGYTF
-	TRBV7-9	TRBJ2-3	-	TGTGCCAGCAGCTTTAGGGGATTGGCAGATACGCAGTATTTT	CASSFRGLADTQYF
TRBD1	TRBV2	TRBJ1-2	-	TGTGCCAGCAGTGAAAAAGGAGACAGGGGCGGATATGGCTACACCTTC	CASSEKGDRGGYGYTF
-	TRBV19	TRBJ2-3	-	TGTGCCAGTAGTATTTCGTCTCGCACAGATACGCAGTATTTT	CASSISSRTDTQYF
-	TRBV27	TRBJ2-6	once	TGTGCCAGCAGTCTCTCTGGGGCCAACGTCCTGACTTTC	CASSLSGANVLTF
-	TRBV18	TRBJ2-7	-	TGTGCCAGCTCCCCCAGTCCCACTAGGGAGCAGTACTTC	CASSPSPTREQYF
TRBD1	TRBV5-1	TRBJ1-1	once	TGCGCCAGCAAGTCCGGGACAGTAAGGAAGAACACTGAAGCTTTCTTT	CASKSGTVRKNTEAFF
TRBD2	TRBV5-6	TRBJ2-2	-	TGTGCCAGCACCCGACTAGCGGGAGGGCGGTCCGGGGAGCTGTTTTTT	CASTRLAGGRSGELFF